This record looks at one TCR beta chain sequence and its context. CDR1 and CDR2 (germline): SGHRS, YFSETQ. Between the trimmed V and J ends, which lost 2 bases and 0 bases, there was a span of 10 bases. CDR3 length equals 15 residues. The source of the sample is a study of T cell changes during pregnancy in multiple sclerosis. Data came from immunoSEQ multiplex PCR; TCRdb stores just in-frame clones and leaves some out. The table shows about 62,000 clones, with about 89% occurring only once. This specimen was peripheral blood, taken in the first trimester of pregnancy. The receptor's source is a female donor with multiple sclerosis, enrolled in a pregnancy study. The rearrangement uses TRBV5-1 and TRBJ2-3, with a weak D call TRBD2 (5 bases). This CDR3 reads CASSFRADSTDTQYF. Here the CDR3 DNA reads TGCGCCAGCAGCTTCCGAGCGGATAGCACAGATACGCAGTATTTT.